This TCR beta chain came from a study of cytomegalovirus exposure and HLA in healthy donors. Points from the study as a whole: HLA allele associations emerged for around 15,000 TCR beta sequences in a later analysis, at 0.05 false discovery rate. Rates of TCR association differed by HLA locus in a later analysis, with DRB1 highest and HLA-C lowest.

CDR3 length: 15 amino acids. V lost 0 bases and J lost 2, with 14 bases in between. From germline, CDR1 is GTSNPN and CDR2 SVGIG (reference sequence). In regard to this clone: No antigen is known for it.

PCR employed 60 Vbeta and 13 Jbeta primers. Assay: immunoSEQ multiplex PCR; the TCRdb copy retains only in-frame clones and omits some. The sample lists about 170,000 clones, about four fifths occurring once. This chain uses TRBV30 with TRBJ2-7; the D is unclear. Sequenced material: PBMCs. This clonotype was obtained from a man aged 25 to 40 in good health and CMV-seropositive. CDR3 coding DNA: TGTGCCTGGAGTGTACCGAATCAAGCTACCTACGAGCAGTACTTC. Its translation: CAWSVPNQATYEQYF. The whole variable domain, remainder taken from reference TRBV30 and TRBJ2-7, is SQTIHQWPATLVQPVGSPLSLECTVEGTSNPNLYWYRQAAGRGLQLLFYSVGIGQISSEVPQNLSASRPQDRQFILSSKKLLLSDSGFYLCAWSVPNQATYEQYFGPGTRLTVT.